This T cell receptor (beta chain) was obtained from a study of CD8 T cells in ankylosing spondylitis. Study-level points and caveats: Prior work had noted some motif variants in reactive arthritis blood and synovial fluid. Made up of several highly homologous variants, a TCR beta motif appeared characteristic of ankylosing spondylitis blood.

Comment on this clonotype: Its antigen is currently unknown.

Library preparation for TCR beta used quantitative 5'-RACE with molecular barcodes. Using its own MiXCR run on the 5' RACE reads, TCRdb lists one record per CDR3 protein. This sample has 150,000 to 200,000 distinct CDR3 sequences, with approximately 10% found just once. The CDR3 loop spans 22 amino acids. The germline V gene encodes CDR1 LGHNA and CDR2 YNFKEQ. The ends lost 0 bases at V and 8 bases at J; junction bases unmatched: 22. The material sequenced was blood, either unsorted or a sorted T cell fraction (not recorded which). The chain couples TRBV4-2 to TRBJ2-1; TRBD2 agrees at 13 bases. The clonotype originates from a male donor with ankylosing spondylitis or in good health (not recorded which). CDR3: CASSQDLNGGLAGSRVGHEQFF. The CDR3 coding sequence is TGTGCCAGCAGCCAAGATCTTAACGGGGGACTAGCGGGATCTCGGGTCGGGCATGAGCAGTTCTTC.